This T cell receptor beta chain was sequenced during a study of graft-versus-host responses after intestinal transplantation. Study outcomes and limitations: Peak levels of circulating GvH clones tracked with early post-transplant HvG declines.

This CDR3 comprises 14 residues. Unmatched junction bases numbered 2, after V lost 5 bases and J lost 4 bases. Per the germline V gene, CDR1 is MNHNS and CDR2 is SASEGT. Turning to this clone: Antigen: not known.

This table comes from immunoSEQ multiplex PCR, and its TCRdb copy is limited to in-frame clones, with some not included. The sample lists about 70,000 clones; 90% were seen once. The clonotype originates from a human donor who received an intestinal transplant. The gene calls are TRBV6-1 and TRBJ1-5; TRBD1 matches 10 bases. The source material was unstimulated CD8+ T cells sorted from spleen or lymph node cells, sampled before intestinal transplant. CDR3 region: CASSWTGGNQPQHF. CDR3 bases: TGTGCCAGCAGTTGGACAGGGGGGAATCAGCCCCAGCATTTT.